The present T cell receptor beta chain was sequenced within a study of CD8 T cells in ankylosing spondylitis. Per the germline V gene, CDR1 is KGHSY and CDR2 is FQNENV. Trimming removed 4 bases at V and 6 bases at J, with 7 bases between. There are 12 residues in the CDR3. A note on this clonotype: Its antigen is not identified.

TCRdb re-called the 5' RACE reads through MiXCR, storing one row per CDR3 protein. The sample has 150,000 to 200,000 distinct CDR3 sequences; approximately 13% are singletons. Study observations and caveats: Researchers reportedly found disease-linked clones significantly enriched in matched ankylosing spondylitis synovial fluid. What seemed typical of ankylosing spondylitis blood was a TCR beta motif built from 8 or 9 highly homologous variants.

Material: blood, either unsorted or a sorted T cell fraction (not recorded which). The receptor comes from a female donor with ankylosing spondylitis or in good health (not recorded which). The chain carries TRBV16 and TRBJ2-1, with D unresolved. In nucleotides, the CDR3 is TGTGCCAGCAGCCCCCAGGCCAATGAGCAGTTCTTC. Translation: CASSPQANEQFF.